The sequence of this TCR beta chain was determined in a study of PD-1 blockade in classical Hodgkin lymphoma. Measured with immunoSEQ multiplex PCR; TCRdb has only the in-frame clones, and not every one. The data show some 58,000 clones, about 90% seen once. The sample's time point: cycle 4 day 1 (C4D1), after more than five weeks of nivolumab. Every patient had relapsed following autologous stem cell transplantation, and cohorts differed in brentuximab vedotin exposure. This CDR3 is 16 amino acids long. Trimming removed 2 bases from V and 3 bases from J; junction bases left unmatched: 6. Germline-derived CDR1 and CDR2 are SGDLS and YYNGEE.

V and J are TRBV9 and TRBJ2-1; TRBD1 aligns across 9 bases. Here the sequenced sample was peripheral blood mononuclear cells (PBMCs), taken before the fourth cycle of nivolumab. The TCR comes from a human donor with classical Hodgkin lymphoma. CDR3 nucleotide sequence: TGTGCCAGCAGCGTTTCCGGGACAGGGAACTACAATGAGCAGTTCTTC. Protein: CASSVSGTGNYNEQFF.